The clone carrying this T cell receptor beta chain was counted many times. Time point in this sample: sample taken at primary tumor resection. Samples were obtained from around 72 donors, all untreated early-stage non-small cell lung cancer patients. Unsorted whole RNA from tumor, nontumor lung or frozen PBMC underwent sequencing. Every TCR cDNA molecule carried a tag that served as a unique molecular identifier. In TCRdb, the 5' RACE reads were re-called with MiXCR into one record per CDR3 protein. The repertoire consists of more than 65,000 distinct CDR3 sequences, with under 8.5% occurring once and the leading ten covering roughly 7.1%. This specimen belongs to a study of spatial heterogeneity in lung cancer. Study background: The study consistently detected more beta-chain than alpha-chain sequences.

This sample comprised PBMCs, obtained at surgery. The source is a male donor with early-stage non-small cell lung cancer.

The CDR3 nucleotides read TGCGCCAGCAGCTTAGGGACAGGGGGCTACGAGCAGTACTTC. Residues: CASSLGTGGYEQYF. This chain uses TRBV5-1 with TRBJ2-7, with 11 positions matching TRBD1. The CDR3 loop spans 14 amino acids. Germline V gene data show CDR1 as SGHRS and CDR2 as YFSETQ. V lost 2 bases and J lost 3; bases outside the gene matches: 1.